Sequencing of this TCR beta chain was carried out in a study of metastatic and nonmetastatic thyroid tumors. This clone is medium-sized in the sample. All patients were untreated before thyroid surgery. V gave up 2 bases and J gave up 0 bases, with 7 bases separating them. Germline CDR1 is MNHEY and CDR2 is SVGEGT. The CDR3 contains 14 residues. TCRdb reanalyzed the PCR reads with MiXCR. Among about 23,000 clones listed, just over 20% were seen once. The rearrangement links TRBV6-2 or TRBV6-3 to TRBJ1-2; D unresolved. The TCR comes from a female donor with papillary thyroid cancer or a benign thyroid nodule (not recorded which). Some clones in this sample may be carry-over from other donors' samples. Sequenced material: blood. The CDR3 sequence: CASSYRVANYGYTF. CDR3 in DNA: TGTGCCAGCAGTTACAGGGTAGCTAACTATGGCTACACCTTC.